This T cell receptor (beta chain) was identified in a study of blood T cell repertoires in COVID-19. Study as a whole: Acute and convalescent COVID-19 samples came from the United States, Italy and Spain. In each case, the material was cDNA or gDNA derived from T cells, B-cell-depleted T cells, or PBMCs.

Trimming removed 0 bases from V and 3 bases from J, with 10 bases in between. CDR3 length: 15 residues. Germline lookup yields CDR1 MNHEY and CDR2 SMNVEV (reference sequence). In the original workflow: Estimates of nucleated cell counts were drawn from the amplification of reference gene primers. TCRdb's table, derived via immunoSEQ multiplex PCR, lists solely in-frame clones and lacks some. The V and J calls and clone size come from that table; D and trimming were worked out from the DNA. Of about 80,000 clones listed, approximately 82% are singletons. The sequence came from a man aged 80 or over with active or convalescent COVID-19. Specimen: peripheral blood. The V and J genes are TRBV27 and TRBJ2-3; D call uncertain. The CDR3: CASSLSRSATDTQYF. The CDR3 DNA is TGTGCCAGCAGTTTATCGCGGTCAGCAACAGATACGCAGTATTTT.